The source of this TCR beta chain is a study of neoadjuvant nivolumab and ipilimumab in lung cancer. A note on this clone: Its antigen is unknown.

TCRdb's copy holds only in-frame clones and misses some; the assay was immunoSEQ multiplex PCR. The profile covers tens of thousands of clones, with 75% to 90% appearing a single time and 5.5% to 7.5% taken by the ten largest. Study findings and constraints: TCR clonality did not significantly correlate with pathologic tumor regression. TCR richness and clonality were higher in tumors than adjacent uninvolved lung. TCR sequencing covered a small number of samples.

Germline V CDR1 and CDR2: KGHSH, LQKENI. The CDR3 covers 16 residues. Trimming removed 4 bases from V and 4 bases from J; junction bases left unmatched: 8. This specimen consisted of peripheral blood, obtained before neoadjuvant nivolumab, alone or with ipilimumab. The sequence was collected from an adult with non-small cell lung cancer. The chain carries TRBV18 and TRBJ2-1; TRBD1 matches at 9 bases. CDR3 sequence (DNA): TGTGCCAGCTCACTGCTACAGGGGGCGTCTTACAATGAGCAGTTCTTC. Residues: CASSLLQGASYNEQFF.